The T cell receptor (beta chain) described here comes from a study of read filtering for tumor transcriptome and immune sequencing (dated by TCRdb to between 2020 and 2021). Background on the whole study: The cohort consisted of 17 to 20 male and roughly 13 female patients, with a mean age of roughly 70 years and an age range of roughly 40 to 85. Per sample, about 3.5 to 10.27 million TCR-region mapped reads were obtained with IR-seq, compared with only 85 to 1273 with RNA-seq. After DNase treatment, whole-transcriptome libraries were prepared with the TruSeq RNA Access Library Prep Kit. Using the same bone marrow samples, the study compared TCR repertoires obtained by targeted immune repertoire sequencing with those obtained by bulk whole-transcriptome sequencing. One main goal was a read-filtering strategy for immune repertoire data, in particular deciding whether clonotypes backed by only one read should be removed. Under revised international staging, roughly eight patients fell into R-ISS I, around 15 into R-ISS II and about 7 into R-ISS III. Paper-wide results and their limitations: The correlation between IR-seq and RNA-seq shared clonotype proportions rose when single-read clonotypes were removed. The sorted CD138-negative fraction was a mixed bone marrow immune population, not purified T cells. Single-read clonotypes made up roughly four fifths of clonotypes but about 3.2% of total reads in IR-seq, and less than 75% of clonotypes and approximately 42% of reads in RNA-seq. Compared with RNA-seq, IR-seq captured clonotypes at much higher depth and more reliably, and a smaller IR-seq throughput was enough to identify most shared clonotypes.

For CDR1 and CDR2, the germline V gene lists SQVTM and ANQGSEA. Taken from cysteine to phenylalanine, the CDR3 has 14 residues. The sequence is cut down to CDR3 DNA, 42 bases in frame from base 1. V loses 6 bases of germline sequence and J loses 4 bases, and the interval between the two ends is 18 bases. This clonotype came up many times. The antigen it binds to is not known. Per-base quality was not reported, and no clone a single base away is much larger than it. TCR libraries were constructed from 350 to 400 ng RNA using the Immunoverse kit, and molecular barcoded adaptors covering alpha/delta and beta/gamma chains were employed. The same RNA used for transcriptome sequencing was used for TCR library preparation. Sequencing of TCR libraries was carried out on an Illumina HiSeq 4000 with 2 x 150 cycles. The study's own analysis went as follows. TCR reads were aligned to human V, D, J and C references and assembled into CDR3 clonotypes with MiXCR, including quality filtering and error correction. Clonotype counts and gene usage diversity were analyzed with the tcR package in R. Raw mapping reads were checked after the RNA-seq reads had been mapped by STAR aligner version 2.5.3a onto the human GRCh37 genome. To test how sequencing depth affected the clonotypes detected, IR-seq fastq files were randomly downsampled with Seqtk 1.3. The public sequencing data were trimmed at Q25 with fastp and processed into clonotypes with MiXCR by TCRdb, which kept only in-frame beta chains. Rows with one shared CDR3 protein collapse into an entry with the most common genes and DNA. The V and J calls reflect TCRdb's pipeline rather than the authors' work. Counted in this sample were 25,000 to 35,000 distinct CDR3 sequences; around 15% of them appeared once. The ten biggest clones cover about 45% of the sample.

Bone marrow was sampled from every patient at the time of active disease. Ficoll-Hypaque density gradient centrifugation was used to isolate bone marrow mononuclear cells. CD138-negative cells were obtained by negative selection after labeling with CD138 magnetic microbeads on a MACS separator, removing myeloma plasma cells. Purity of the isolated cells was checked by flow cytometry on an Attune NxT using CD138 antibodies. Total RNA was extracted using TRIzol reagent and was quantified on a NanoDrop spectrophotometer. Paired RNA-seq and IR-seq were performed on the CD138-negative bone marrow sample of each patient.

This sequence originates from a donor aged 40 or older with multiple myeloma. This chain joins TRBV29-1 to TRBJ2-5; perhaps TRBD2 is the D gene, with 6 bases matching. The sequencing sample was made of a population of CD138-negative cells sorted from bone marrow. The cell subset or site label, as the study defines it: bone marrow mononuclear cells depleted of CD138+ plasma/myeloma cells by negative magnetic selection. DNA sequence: TGCAGCGTCCTGTCTCGGGAGAGGCTAGAGACCCAGTACTTC. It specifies CSVLSRERLETQYF.